This T cell receptor beta chain was captured by sequencing in a study of identical twins. Study-wide points: Twin pairs had excess sharing that was weaker in beta out-of-frame sequences. Insertions ran lower in abundant cord blood beta clonotypes, though not in memory repertoires.

TCRdb reprocessed the 5' RACE reads with MiXCR, giving one entry per CDR3 protein. The sample has some 1,600,000 distinct CDR3 sequences; less than 40% are singletons. Germline V CDR1 and CDR2: SQVTM, ANQGSEA. The J segment lost 7 bases and the V segment lost 6 bases, leaving 5 bases of the junction unmatched. CDR3 length: 12 residues. All of the donors were Caucasians in good health. In regard to this clonotype: As yet, its antigen is unknown.

This chain connects TRBV29-1 to TRBJ1-1; 10 bases map to TRBD1. Sequenced input: cord blood. This receptor was taken from a newborn girl in good health. CDR3: CSVRTGGIEAFF. The CDR3 DNA reads TGCAGCGTCAGGACAGGGGGAATTGAAGCTTTCTTT.